This TCR beta chain was found in a study of beta chain features in type 1 diabetes listed by TCRdb under 2018. Regarding the study in general: Patients and healthy donors did not differ in mean age, gender distribution, total cell number or subset yield. Naive and central memory subsets were obtained from all 28 donors, but regulatory and stem cell-like memory subsets were isolated from only 8 patients and roughly 8 healthy donors. A total of about 110 million sorted cells were examined across all samples, and the number of cells per subset was strongly correlated with RNA yield. The study compared TCRB repertoires of sorted circulating CD4+ T cell subsets between recently diagnosed type 1 diabetes patients and matched healthy donors. Summary of the overall study and its limitations: Type 1 diabetes patients showed a moderate but significant shortening of TCRB CDR3 length in all four CD4+ subsets. The naive, central memory and regulatory TCRB repertoires appeared to resemble one another more closely among patients than among healthy donors. Shorter templates might have been favored by PCR, but patient and control samples were amplified and corrected together, so both groups would have been affected equally by any skew. Because cDNA rather than genomic DNA was sequenced, highly expressing activated cells could have been over-represented, although no difference in activation and CD3 levels was found between groups. Because the HLA sub-analyses included only small numbers of individuals, any influence of HLA type on TCRB rearrangement was left unresolved. Patients with type 1 diabetes made fewer insertions and deleted more nucleotides at VDJ recombination sites, implying thymic rearrangement abnormalities.

The High Capacity cDNA Reverse Transcription Kit was used to reverse transcribe all of the isolated RNA, meaning that expressed TCRB transcripts were what got sequenced. Naive, central memory and regulatory T cell samples underwent deep immunoSEQ sequencing, averaging about 3.5 million total reads per sample. Sorted cells were lysed in RLT buffer and RNA was extracted with DNase-treated RNeasy Micro or Mini kits, depending on cell number. To prevent cross-contamination, each cell subset was processed individually, whereas patient and healthy donor samples were processed jointly. The immunoSEQ multiplex PCR was used to amplify TCRB sequences from cDNA, yielding 87-bp fragments that span the CDR3 region. Amplicons were sequenced on the Illumina HiSeq platform. The authors' pipeline ran thus. Synthetic template baselines were used to correct PCR bias computationally, reads within Hamming distance 2 were collapsed, and singletons that could not be merged were discarded. Reads were aligned against IMGT so that V, D and J genes, CDR3 length and insertions or deletions at six rearrangement sites could be assigned. Clonotype counts were normalized to sorted cell number within each subset before computing true diversity and Gini coefficients with the tcR R package. The overlap coefficient, calculated on TCRB nucleotide sequences, was used to quantify repertoire sharing. Held by TCRdb, this immuneACCESS table contains in-frame sequences only and omits some clones. Under half of the omission traces to an unresolved V gene where checked; the cause of the rest is unknown. V and J calls and clone size are given by that table; D and trimming were obtained from the DNA. The sample table lists 40,000 to 45,000 clones, over 50% of them with a count of one. The leading ten clones occupy less than 2.5% of the sample.

The table lists this clone with a few counts. Its antigen is not yet known. No much larger clone exists at a distance of one base, and base qualities are not known. The germline V gene (reference sequence) sets CDR1 to LNHDA and CDR2 to SQIVND. The CDR3 contains 14 residues, cysteine and phenylalanine counted. Solely the CDR3 DNA is kept, with 42 bases framed from the first base. Unmatched junction bases come to 7, with V trimmed by 5 bases and J by 5 bases. Each donor gave one peripheral blood draw, averaging approximately 0.12 L, which was collected into heparinised tubes. A BD FACSAria II and a panel including CD45RO, CCR7, CD25, CD127, CD95 and CD27 were used to sort naive, central memory, regulatory and stem cell-like memory CD4+ T cells. All sorted populations exceeded 95% purity. Right away, PBMCs were isolated by Lymphoprep density gradient centrifugation and were stained directly, with no culture step. So that batch effects would be minimized, each experiment stained and sorted samples in pairs, pairing one healthy donor with one patient.

The sequence came from a woman aged 18 to 35 in good health. The chain employs TRBV19 and TRBJ1-1, and TRBD1 matches 8 of the central bases. What was sequenced was Tregs from blood. According to the study, the label for this sample's cell subset or site signals: regulatory CD4+ T cells. The base sequence is TGTGCCAGTAGTGACCCAGGGGGCAGGACTGAAGCTTTCTTT. Its coded protein is CASSDPGGRTEAFF.